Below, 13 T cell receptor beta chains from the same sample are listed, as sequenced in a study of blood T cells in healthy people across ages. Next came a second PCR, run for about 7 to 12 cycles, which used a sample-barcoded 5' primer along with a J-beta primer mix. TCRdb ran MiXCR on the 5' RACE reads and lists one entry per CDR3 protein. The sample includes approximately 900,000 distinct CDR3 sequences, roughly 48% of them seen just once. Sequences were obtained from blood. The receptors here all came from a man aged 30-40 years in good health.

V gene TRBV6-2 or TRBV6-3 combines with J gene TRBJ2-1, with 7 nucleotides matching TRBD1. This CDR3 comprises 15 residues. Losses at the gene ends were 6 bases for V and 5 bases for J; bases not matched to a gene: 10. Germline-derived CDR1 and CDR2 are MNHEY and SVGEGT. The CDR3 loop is CASRRYVTGNNEQFF. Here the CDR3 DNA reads TGTGCCAGCAGAAGATACGTGACAGGGAACAATGAGCAGTTCTTC.

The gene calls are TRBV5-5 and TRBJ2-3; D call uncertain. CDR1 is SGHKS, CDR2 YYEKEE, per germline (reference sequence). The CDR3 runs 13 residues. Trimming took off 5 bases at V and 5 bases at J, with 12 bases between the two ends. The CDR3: CASRYYSVDTQYF. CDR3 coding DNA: TGTGCCAGCAGATATTACTCCGTAGATACGCAGTATTTT.

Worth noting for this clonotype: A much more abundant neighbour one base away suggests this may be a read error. CDR3 protein: CASSRTSGGQYF. The DNA of the CDR3 is TGTGCCAGCAGCCGGACTAGCGGTGGGCAGTACTTC. This chain connects TRBV7-9 to TRBJ2-5; 10 bases map to TRBD2. The CDR3 covers 12 residues. V lost 5 bases and J lost 11; bases outside the gene matches: 5. CDR1 is SEHNR, CDR2 FQNEAQ, per germline (reference sequence).

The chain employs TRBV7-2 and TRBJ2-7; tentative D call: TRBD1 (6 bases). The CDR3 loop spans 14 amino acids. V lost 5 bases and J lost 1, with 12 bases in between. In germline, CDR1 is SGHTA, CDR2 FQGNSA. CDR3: CASSPRDRSYEQYF. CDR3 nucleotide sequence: TGTGCCAGCAGCCCTCGCGACAGGTCCTACGAGCAGTACTTC.

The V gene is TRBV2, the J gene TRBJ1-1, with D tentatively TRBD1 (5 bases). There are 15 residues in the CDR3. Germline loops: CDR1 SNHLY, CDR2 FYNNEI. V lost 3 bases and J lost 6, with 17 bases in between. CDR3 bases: TGTGCCAGCAGTGAGCTTGGAAGAGGGGACCCTGAAGCTTTCTTT. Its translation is CASSELGRGDPEAFF.

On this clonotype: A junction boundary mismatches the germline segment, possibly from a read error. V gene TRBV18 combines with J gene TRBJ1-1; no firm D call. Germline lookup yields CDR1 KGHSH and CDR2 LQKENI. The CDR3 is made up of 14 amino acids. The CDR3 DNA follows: TGTGCCAGCTCAGGTGACTCCGTGGCCACTGAGGCTTTCTTT. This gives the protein CASSGDSVATEAFF. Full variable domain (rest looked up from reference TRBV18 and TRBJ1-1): NAGVMQNPRHLVRRRGQEARLRCSPMKGHSHVYWYRQLPEEGLKFMVYLQKENIIDESGMPKERFSAEFPKEGPSILRIQQVVRGDSAAYFCASSGDSVATEAFFGQGTRLTVV.

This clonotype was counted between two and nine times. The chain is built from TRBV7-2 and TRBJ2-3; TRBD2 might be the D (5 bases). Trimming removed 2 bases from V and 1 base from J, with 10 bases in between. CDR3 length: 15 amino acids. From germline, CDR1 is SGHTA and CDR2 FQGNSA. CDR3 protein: CASSLQYGGTDTQYF. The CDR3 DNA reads TGTGCCAGCAGCTTACAATACGGGGGCACAGATACGCAGTATTTT.

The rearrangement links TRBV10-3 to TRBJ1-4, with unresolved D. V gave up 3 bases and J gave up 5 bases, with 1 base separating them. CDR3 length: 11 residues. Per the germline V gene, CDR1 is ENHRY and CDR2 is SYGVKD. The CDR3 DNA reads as TGTGCCATCAGTGACAATGAAAAACTGTTTTTT. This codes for CAISDNEKLFF.

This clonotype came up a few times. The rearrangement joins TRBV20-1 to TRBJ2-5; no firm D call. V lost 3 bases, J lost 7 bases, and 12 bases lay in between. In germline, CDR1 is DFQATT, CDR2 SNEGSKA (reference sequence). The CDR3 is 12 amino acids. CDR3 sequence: CSARGPPVTQYF. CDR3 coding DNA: TGCAGTGCTAGGGGTCCCCCCGTGACCCAGTACTTC.

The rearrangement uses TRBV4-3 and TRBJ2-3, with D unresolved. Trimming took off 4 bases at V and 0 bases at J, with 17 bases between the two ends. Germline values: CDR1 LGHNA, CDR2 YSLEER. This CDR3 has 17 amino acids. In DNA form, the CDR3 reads TGCGCCAGCAGCCTGGCCCCCCAGTTAGTAAGCACAGATACGCAGTATTTT. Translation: CASSLAPQLVSTDTQYF.

CDR3 in DNA: TGCGCCAGCAGCCTCTCTCCGGGGGACCGGAAAGATACGCAGTATTTT. Translated: CASSLSPGDRKDTQYF. The V and J genes are TRBV4-3 and TRBJ2-3; a possible D gene is TRBD2 (6 bases). The germline gives CDR1 LGHNA, CDR2 YSLEER. This CDR3 region has 16 residues. Trimming took off 4 bases at V and 5 bases at J, with 19 bases between the two ends.

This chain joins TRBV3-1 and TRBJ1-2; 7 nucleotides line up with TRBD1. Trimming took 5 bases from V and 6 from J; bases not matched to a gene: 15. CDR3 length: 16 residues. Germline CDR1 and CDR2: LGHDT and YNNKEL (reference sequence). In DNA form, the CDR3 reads TGTGCCAGCAGCGATTCCACAGGGGTTTTCTGGGATGGCTACACCTTC. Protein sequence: CASSDSTGVFWDGYTF. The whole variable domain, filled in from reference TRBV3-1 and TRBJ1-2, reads DTAVSQTPKYLVTQMGNDKSIKCEQNLGHDTMYWYKQDSKKFLKIMFSYNNKELIINETVPNRFSPKSPDKAHLNLHINSLELGDSAVYFCASSDSTGVFWDGYTFGSGTRLTVV.

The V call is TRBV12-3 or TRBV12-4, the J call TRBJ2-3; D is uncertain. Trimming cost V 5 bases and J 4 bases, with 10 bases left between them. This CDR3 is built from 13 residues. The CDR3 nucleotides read TGTGCCAGCAGTAAGGGTGTGGCAGATACGCAGTATTTT. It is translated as CASSKGVADTQYF.